These 7 T cell receptor beta chains were all obtained from the same sample, sequenced in a study of CD8 T cells in ankylosing spondylitis. Each CDR3 protein is one row after TCRdb ran MiXCR on the 5' RACE reads. Found here are roughly 170,000 distinct CDR3 sequences, 9.8% of them singletons; the top ten hold approximately 16%. Sequencing was done on a sample of blood, either unsorted or a sorted T cell fraction (not recorded which). These receptors originate from a female donor with ankylosing spondylitis or in good health (not recorded which).

The DNA of the CDR3 is TGTGCCAGCGCGGGGTCCTCCTACGAGCAGTACTTC. This sequence encodes CASAGSSYEQYF. This rearrangement joins TRBV3-1 to TRBJ2-7, with a weak D call TRBD2 (6 bases). The length of the CDR3 is 12 residues. V lost 8 bases to trimming and J lost 0 bases, with 8 bases between them. The germline V gene encodes CDR1 LGHDT and CDR2 YNNKEL (reference sequence).

V usage is TRBV12-3 or TRBV12-4 and J usage is TRBJ2-5, with D perhaps matching TRBD2 (5 bases). V was clipped by 6 bases and J by 4 bases, with 15 bases between them. The CDR3 sequence is 14 residues long. The CDR3 DNA sequence: TGTGCCAGCAGCCCTCCGGGAATCCGAGAGACCCAGTACTTC. Amino acids: CASSPPGIRETQYF.

This clonotype was detected ten times or more. In nucleotides, the CDR3 is TGTGCCAGCAGTTCCCCGGGACTCCTAACCCTGGACTACACCTTC. Translating it yields CASSSPGLLTLDYTF. The V and J genes are TRBV6-2 or TRBV6-3 and TRBJ1-2, with D tentatively TRBD1 (5 bases). V shed 4 bases and J shed 10 bases, with 22 bases lying between them. There are 15 residues in the CDR3. The germline gives CDR1 MNHEY, CDR2 SVGEGT.

This clonotype was observed at least ten times. The gene calls are TRBV5-5 and TRBJ1-2; D unclear. Germline-derived CDR1 and CDR2 are SGHKS and YYEKEE (reference sequence). Between the trimmed V and J ends, which lost 4 bases and 7 bases, there was a span of 11 bases. CDR3 length: 12 residues. The DNA for the CDR3 is TGTGCCAGCAGCGGAACAGAGCGTGGCTACACCTTC. This encodes CASSGTERGYTF.

This rearrangement joins TRBV19 to TRBJ2-7; D unclear. CDR3 length equals 14 residues. The germline CDR1 and CDR2 sequences are LNHDA and SQIVND (reference sequence). Deletions cut 5 bases from V and 2 bases from J, with 13 bases between. The CDR3 DNA sequence: TGTGCCAGTAGTGCCTATAGTAACACCTACGAGCAGTACTTC. It translates to CASSAYSNTYEQYF.

This clonotype turned up a few times. At one boundary the junction diverges from the germline segment, which might be a read error. This sequence joins TRBV7-7 and TRBJ1-1; possible D gene TRBD1, 6 bases. CDR1 and CDR2 (germline): SSHAT, FNYEAQ (reference sequence). CDR3 length: 14 residues. The CDR3 is CASSQRVGATEAFF. The CDR3, as DNA: TGTGCTAGCAGCCAGAGGGTGGGGGCCACTGAAGCTTTCTTT.

This clonotype turned up a few times. This rearrangement joins TRBV6-1 to TRBJ2-5; possible D gene TRBD2, 6 bases. Germline-derived CDR1 and CDR2 are MNHNS and SASEGT. Deletions cut 6 bases from V and 0 bases from J, with 14 bases between. The CDR3 consists of 15 residues. CDR3 nucleotides: TGTGCCAGCAGGTCTCCTAGGGACTACCAAGAGACCCAGTACTTC. It specifies CASRSPRDYQETQYF.